Listed below are T cell receptor beta chains from one sample, sequenced in a study of T cells after posttransplantation cyclophosphamide. Measured with immunoSEQ multiplex PCR; TCRdb has only the in-frame clones, and not every one. The sample shows some 3,300 clones, about four fifths of them seen only once. The sequenced sample was PBMCs, obtained about 190 days after allogeneic stem cell transplant with posttransplant cyclophosphamide. The receptors stem from a male patient aged 60 to 75 who received an allogeneic stem cell transplant from a related donor and was CMV-positive. Some T cells may be transferred from the graft donor. CDR3s include the opening cysteine and the closing phenylalanine or tryptophan. A D gene is named only where the DNA matches it firmly. Size values are once, few and many counts, or a class for expanded clones, and some rows have none.

d_gene	len	j_gene	abundance	v_gene	CDR3aa	CDR3nt
TRBD2	16	TRBJ2-5	NA	TRBV9	CASSVGGGVGQETQYF	TGTGCCAGCAGCGTGGGGGGGGGAGTGGGGCAAGAGACCCAGTACTTC
TRBD2	14	TRBJ2-7	NA	TRBV6-1	CASSGGGGSYEQYF	TGTGCCAGCAGTGGCGGGGGGGGCTCCTACGAGCAGTACTTC
TRBD1	15	TRBJ2-3	NA	TRBV5-1	CASRGQGAGPDTQYF	TGCGCCAGCAGAGGACAGGGGGCAGGTCCAGATACGCAGTATTTT
TRBD2	15	TRBJ2-7	few	TRBV15	CATSRDLAGSYEQYF	TGTGCCACCAGCAGAGATCTAGCGGGAAGCTACGAGCAGTACTTC
NA	13	TRBJ2-3	NA	TRBV27	CASSSLQADTQYF	TGTGCCAGCAGTTCCCTCCAGGCAGATACGCAGTATTTT
NA	15	TRBJ1-6	few	TRBV5-5	CASSLYQGRNSPLHF	TGTGCCAGCAGCTTGTATCAGGGGCGGAATTCCCCCCTCCACTTT
NA	13	TRBJ2-3	NA	TRBV6-1	CASLRLDTDTQYF	TGTGCCAGCCTTAGACTAGATACAGATACGCAGTATTTT
TRBD2	15	TRBJ2-3	once	TRBV2	CASSAGLAPSDTQYF	TGTGCCAGCAGTGCAGGACTAGCGCCCTCCGATACGCAGTATTTT
TRBD2	16	TRBJ2-1	NA	TRBV9	CASSVGASGGGNEQFF	TGTGCCAGCAGCGTAGGGGCTAGCGGGGGGGGTAATGAGCAGTTCTTC
NA	13	TRBJ1-1	NA	TRBV5-4	CASSTGTRGQAFF	TGTGCCAGCAGCACGGGGACACGAGGCCAAGCTTTCTTT
TRBD2	13	TRBJ2-7	NA	TRBV2	CASSILAGGEQYF	TGTGCCAGCAGTATACTAGCGGGGGGCGAGCAGTACTTC
TRBD1	15	TRBJ1-5	NA	TRBV28	CASTLRVGGHQPQHF	TGTGCCAGCACCCTGAGGGTAGGGGGCCATCAGCCCCAGCATTTT
TRBD1	15	TRBJ1-1	NA	TRBV19	CASSLDRGGNTEAFF	TGTGCCAGTAGCCTTGACAGGGGTGGGAACACTGAAGCTTTCTTT
NA	15	TRBJ1-3	large	TRBV11-2	CASSLGGGSGNTIYF	TGTGCCAGCAGCTTAGGAGGAGGCTCTGGAAACACCATATATTTT
TRBD2	19	TRBJ2-1	NA	TRBV4-3	CASSQEAASGLASYNEQFF	TGCGCCAGCAGCCAAGAAGCGGCCTCGGGACTAGCGAGCTACAATGAGCAGTTCTTC
NA	14	TRBJ1-1	NA	TRBV7-3	CASSLSRGNTEAFF	TGTGCCAGCAGCCTCTCCAGGGGGAACACTGAAGCTTTCTTT
NA	14	TRBJ2-2	NA	TRBV15	CATSVGTKTGELFF	TGTGCCACCAGTGTAGGGACAAAAACCGGGGAGCTGTTTTTT
NA	16	TRBJ2-3	NA	TRBV5-4	CASSLPSASHTDTQYF	TGTGCCAGCAGCTTGCCTAGCGCAAGCCACACAGATACGCAGTATTTT
TRBD1	16	TRBJ2-2	NA	TRBV5-4	CASSLEGARNTGELFF	TGTGCCAGCAGCTTGGAGGGGGCTCGGAACACCGGGGAGCTGTTTTTT
TRBD1	18	TRBJ2-2	NA	TRBV9	CASSVGAGTALNTGELFF	TGTGCCAGCAGCGTAGGGGCCGGGACAGCTCTGAACACCGGGGAGCTGTTTTTT
NA	15	TRBJ2-2	NA	TRBV28	CASSLDRRYTGELFF	TGTGCCAGCAGTTTGGACAGACGATACACCGGGGAGCTGTTTTTT
NA	15	TRBJ2-3	NA	TRBV5-1	CASSFLLASADTQYF	TGCGCCAGCAGCTTTTTACTAGCTAGTGCAGATACGCAGTATTTT
NA	11	TRBJ2-5	once	TRBV6-1	CASRPGETQYF	TGTGCCAGCCGGCCGGGAGAGACCCAGTACTTC
NA	13	TRBJ2-7	NA	TRBV28	CASSLGGGSEQYF	TGTGCCAGCAGTTTAGGAGGGGGCAGCGAGCAGTACTTC
NA	18	TRBJ1-1	NA	TRBV9	CASSVDHSPLSGGSEAFF	TGTGCCAGCAGCGTAGACCACAGCCCCTTGTCTGGAGGCTCTGAAGCTTTCTTT
NA	15	TRBJ2-5	NA	TRBV2	CASCLGLGGQETQYF	TGTGCCAGTTGTTTGGGATTGGGGGGCCAAGAGACCCAGTACTTC
TRBD1	14	TRBJ1-1	NA	TRBV2	CASSIDRVNTEAFF	TGTGCCAGCAGTATCGACAGGGTGAACACTGAAGCTTTCTTT
TRBD1	16	TRBJ2-3	NA	TRBV2	CASTIPNRGRTDAQYF	TGTGCCAGCACCATACCAAACAGGGGGCGCACAGATGCGCAGTATTTT
TRBD1	15	TRBJ1-3	NA	TRBV4-1	CASSQDDRAGNTIYF	TGCGCCAGCAGCCAAGACGACAGGGCTGGAAACACCATATATTTT
TRBD1	17	TRBJ2-3	NA	TRBV19	CASSSGTGFPSTDTQYF	TGTGCCAGTAGTTCCGGGACAGGGTTCCCTAGCACAGATACGCAGTATTTT
NA	14	TRBJ1-1	NA	TRBV19	CASSIAYRETEAFF	TGTGCCAGTAGTATAGCGTACAGGGAAACTGAAGCTTTCTTT
NA	16	TRBJ2-1	once	TRBV29-1	CSVPALATRGYNEQFF	TGCAGCGTGCCCGCGTTAGCAACCAGGGGTTACAATGAGCAGTTCTTC
NA	15	TRBJ2-2	NA	TRBV10-3	CAISESRGNTGELFF	TGTGCCATCAGTGAGTCGCGGGGGAACACCGGGGAGCTGTTTTTT
NA	14	TRBJ2-5	few	TRBV2	CASSARTPRETQYF	TGTGCCAGCAGTGCCCGGACTCCAAGGGAGACCCAGTACTTC
NA	11	TRBJ2-7	NA	TRBV28	CASSRVHEQYF	TGTGCCAGCAGCAGGGTCCACGAGCAGTACTTC
NA	16	TRBJ1-1	NA	TRBV18	CASSPRDITMDTEAFF	TGTGCCAGCTCACCAAGGGACATTACGATGGACACTGAAGCTTTCTTT
TRBD2	15	TRBJ2-5	few	TRBV7-3	CASSPRSGGGETQYF	TGTGCCAGCAGCCCCCGTAGCGGGGGAGGGGAGACCCAGTACTTC
TRBD1	14	TRBJ1-2	NA	TRBV11-2	CASSFTDRAYGYTF	TGTGCCAGCAGCTTTACCGACAGGGCGTATGGCTACACCTTC
TRBD2	15	TRBJ2-1	NA	TRBV5-1	CASSLAGAGYNEQFF	TGCGCCAGCAGCTTGGCGGGAGCGGGATACAATGAGCAGTTCTTC
NA	13	TRBJ2-1	NA	TRBV19	CASFGGSYNEQFF	TGTGCCAGTTTTGGCGGCTCCTACAATGAGCAGTTCTTC
NA	13	TRBJ2-1	NA	TRBV2	CASKEGGYNEQFF	TGTGCCAGCAAGGAGGGCGGTTACAATGAGCAGTTCTTC
TRBD1	17	TRBJ2-5	NA	TRBV18	CASSPKLTTSTGGTQYF	TGTGCCAGCTCACCAAAACTTACCACCTCAACAGGGGGGACCCAGTACTTC
NA	15	TRBJ2-3	NA	TRBV2	CASSEGHFSTDTQYF	TGTGCCAGCAGTGAAGGACATTTTAGCACAGATACGCAGTATTTT
NA	16	TRBJ2-2	NA	TRBV18	CASSPLQTGETGELFF	TGTGCCAGCTCACCATTGCAGACTGGGGAGACCGGGGAGCTGTTTTTT
TRBD2	16	TRBJ2-2	NA	TRBV9	CASSPLAGEVTGELFF	TGTGCCAGCAGCCCCCTAGCGGGAGAAGTGACCGGGGAGCTGTTTTTT
NA	10	TRBJ2-5	NA	TRBV27	CASKRETQYF	TGTGCCAGCAAGCGGGAGACCCAGTACTTC
NA	15	TRBJ2-4	NA	TRBV12-5	CASARSPGRGNIQYF	TGTGCTAGTGCCCGCTCCCCCGGCAGGGGAAACATTCAGTACTTC
TRBD2	15	TRBJ2-5	NA	TRBV7-9	CASSPGLGYQETQYF	TGTGCCAGCAGTCCGGGACTAGGGTACCAAGAGACCCAGTACTTC
NA	14	TRBJ2-3	few	TRBV7-3	CASSTGFVTDTQYF	TGTGCCAGCAGCACAGGGTTTGTCACAGATACGCAGTATTTT
TRBD1	15	TRBJ2-7	NA	TRBV6-5	CASRLTGGRAYEQYF	TGTGCCAGCAGACTCACAGGGGGCCGGGCCTACGAGCAGTACTTC
TRBD1	15	TRBJ1-6	NA	TRBV6-5	CASGVGGQGNSPLHF	TGTGCCAGCGGGGTTGGGGGACAGGGGAATTCACCCCTCCACTTT
TRBD1	16	TRBJ2-7	NA	TRBV28	CASSIPEGQGSGEQYF	TGTGCCAGCAGCATTCCGGAGGGACAGGGGTCTGGGGAGCAGTACTTC
NA	14	TRBJ2-7	NA	TRBV7-2	CASSPGPSSYEQYF	TGTGCCAGCAGCCCTGGGCCCAGCTCCTACGAGCAGTACTTC
TRBD2	15	TRBJ2-1	large	TRBV19	CASSLRASGGGEQFF	TGTGCCAGTAGCCTCAGGGCTAGCGGGGGAGGTGAGCAGTTCTTC
NA	16	TRBJ1-1	NA	TRBV19	CASSAVRGGKNTEAFF	TGTGCCAGTAGTGCCGTTCGTGGTGGCAAGAACACTGAAGCTTTCTTT
TRBD1	14	TRBJ2-5	NA	TRBV29-1	CSVQGQGTGGTQYF	TGCAGCGTACAGGGACAGGGAACCGGGGGGACCCAGTACTTC
NA	15	TRBJ1-3	few	TRBV10-3	CAISEDWSSGNTIYF	TGTGCCATCAGTGAAGACTGGAGCTCTGGAAACACCATATATTTT
NA	14	TRBJ2-3	NA	TRBV7-9	CASSFPIRPDLQYF	TGTGCCAGCAGCTTTCCTATCCGACCGGACTTGCAGTATTTT